This T cell receptor (beta chain) was identified during a study of regulatory and conventional T cells in RAG deficiency. Study-level results: Omenn patients showed >90% Treg-Tconv overlap and shorter CDR3 lengths. Other subsets showed approximately 10-fold reductions, but Treg unique TCR beta sequences fell roughly 100-fold in these patients. In Omenn syndrome, sorted "Tregs" may be peripherally activated cells.

Blood CD4+ CD25-low CD127-high conventional T cells supplied the genomic DNA template. Generated by immunoSEQ multiplex PCR, the TCRdb table keeps only in-frame clones and is missing some. The repertoire holds about 30,000 clones, 90% to 97% seen once, with approximately 0.35% in the top ten. Points on this clone: The antigen remains unidentified.

Germline lookup yields CDR1 MNHEY and CDR2 SVGAGI. Trimming stripped 0 bases from V and 7 bases from J, with 13 bases between. This CDR3 is 15 amino acids long. The data also belong to a second study, concerning regulatory T cells. That work adds: Primers: 52 TRBV forward and 13 TRBJ reverse. Patient repertoires had restricted TRB V-J pairs and skewed V and J usage, most in Tregs.

The sample comprised CD25- CD4+ T cells sorted from blood. J is TRBJ2-1 and V is TRBV6-5; TRBD1 might be the D (6 bases). The sequence was obtained from a human donor in good health. CDR3 in amino acids: CASSYSPTGSNEQFF. The CDR3 coding sequence is TGTGCCAGCAGTTACTCTCCCACAGGGAGTAATGAGCAGTTCTTC.